This T cell receptor (beta chain) was captured by sequencing in a study of low-dose radiotherapy and immunotherapy resistance in tumors. In the study overall: Every two weeks, cyclophosphamide 200 mg/m2 was infused one day before radiation plus immunotherapy. With cycle 1 day 1 as the start, patients took oral aspirin 300 mg daily for four cycles.

Time point reported: before trial treatment. Treatment of the donors consisted of nivolumab and ipilimumab (plus aspirin, low-dose cyclophosphamide and low-dose radiotherapy). This clonotype was detected ten times or more. Primers used for first-strand cDNA, a TRAV- and TRBV-specific set, covered both alpha and beta chains. An approximately 19-cycle PCR with a constant-region primer and V-primer adapter amplified TCRs. TCRdb independently ran MiXCR on the reads; one entry per CDR3 protein. The sample consists of tens of thousands of distinct CDR3 sequences, 9.4% of them appearing once. The V end was cut by 4 bases, the J end by 6 bases, with 7 bases between. This CDR3 contains 11 residues.

The V and J genes are TRBV12-3 or TRBV12-4 and TRBJ2-7; no clear D gene. This specimen was PBMCs, taken before treatment. This TCR was recovered from a male donor with prostate cancer. The CDR3 sequence is CASSYIGEQYF. CDR3 in DNA: TGTGCCAGCAGTTACATCGGCGAGCAGTACTTC.